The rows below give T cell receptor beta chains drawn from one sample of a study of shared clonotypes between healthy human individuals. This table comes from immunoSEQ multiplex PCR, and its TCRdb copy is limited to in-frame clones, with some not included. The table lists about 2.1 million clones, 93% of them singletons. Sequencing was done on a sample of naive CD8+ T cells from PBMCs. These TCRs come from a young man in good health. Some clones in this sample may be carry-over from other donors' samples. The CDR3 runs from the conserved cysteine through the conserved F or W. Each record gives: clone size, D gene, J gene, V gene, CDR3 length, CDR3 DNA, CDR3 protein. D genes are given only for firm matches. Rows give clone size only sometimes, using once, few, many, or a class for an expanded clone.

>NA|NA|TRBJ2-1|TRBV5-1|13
TGCGCCAGCTCCTTCGAGGGCGCCAATGAGCAGTTCTTC
CASSFEGANEQFF
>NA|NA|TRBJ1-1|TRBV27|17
TGTGCCAGCAGTTTACTAGGGCCCAGGGAGCTGTTGACTGAAGCTTTCTTT
CASSLLGPRELLTEAFF
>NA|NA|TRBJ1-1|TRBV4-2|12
TGTGCCAGCAGCCAGAGCCGGGGGGGAGCTTTCTTT
CASSQSRGGAFF
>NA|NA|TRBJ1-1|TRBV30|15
TGTGCCTGGAGTGAAGCAGGAACCATGAACACTGAAGCTTTCTTT
CAWSEAGTMNTEAFF
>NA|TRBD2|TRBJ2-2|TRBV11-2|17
TGTGCCAGCCTGGGAAGGCCAGAGAGACTAGCGGGCGGGGAGCTGTTTTTT
CASLGRPERLAGGELFF
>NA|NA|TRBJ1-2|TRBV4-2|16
TGTGCCAGCAGCCAACTTGACAGGACCGCCGACTATGGCTACACCTTC
CASSQLDRTADYGYTF
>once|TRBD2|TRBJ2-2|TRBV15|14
TGTGCCACCAGCAAAGCGGGAGTGACCGGGGAGCTGTTTTTT
CATSKAGVTGELFF
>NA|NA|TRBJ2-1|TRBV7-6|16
TGTGCCAGCAGCTTATTCTCGGGAGACTCCTACAATGAGCAGTTCTTC
CASSLFSGDSYNEQFF
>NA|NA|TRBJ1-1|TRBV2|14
TGTGCCAGCAGTAATGGGCCCATGGGCACTGAAGCTTTCTTT
CASSNGPMGTEAFF
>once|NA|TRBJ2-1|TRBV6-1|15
TGTGCCAGCGGACCGAGCGGTCACTCCTACAATGAGCAGTTCTTC
CASGPSGHSYNEQFF
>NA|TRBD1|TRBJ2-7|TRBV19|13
TGTGCCAGTAAAGGGACAGTTTTAGACGAGCAGTACTTC
CASKGTVLDEQYF
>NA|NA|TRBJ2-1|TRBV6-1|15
TGTGCCAGCAGTGAAGGTGTCGGGAGCAGGTATGAGCAGTTCTTC
CASSEGVGSRYEQFF
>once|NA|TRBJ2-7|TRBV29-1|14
TGCAGCGTTGAAGATCATGGGGGCCCCTACGAGCAGTACTTC
CSVEDHGGPYEQYF
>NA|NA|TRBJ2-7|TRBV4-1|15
TGCGCCAGCAGCCAAGCGCAGTCTTACGCCTACGAGCAGTACTTC
CASSQAQSYAYEQYF
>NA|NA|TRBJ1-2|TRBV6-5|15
TGTGCCAGCAGTTATATCGGCAGGGTCGACTATGGCTACACCTTC
CASSYIGRVDYGYTF
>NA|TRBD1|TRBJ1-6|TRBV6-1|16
TGTGCCAGCAGTGAAGTCCCAGGGGACAGCAATTCACCCCTCCACTTT
CASSEVPGDSNSPLHF
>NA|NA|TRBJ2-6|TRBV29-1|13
TGCAGCGCCGCCTTAGGTGGGGCCAACGTCCTGACTTTC
CSAALGGANVLTF
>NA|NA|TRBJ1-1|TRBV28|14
TGTGCCAGCAGTTTAACAGGGTTCATCACTGAAGCTTTCTTT
CASSLTGFITEAFF
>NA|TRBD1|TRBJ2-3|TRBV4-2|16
TGTGCCAGCAGCCAAGAGGTCGAAGGGGGCGCGGGTACGCAGTATTTT
CASSQEVEGGAGTQYF
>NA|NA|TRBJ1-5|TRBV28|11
TGTGCCAGCAGTTTATCTCAGCCCCAGCATTTT
CASSLSQPQHF
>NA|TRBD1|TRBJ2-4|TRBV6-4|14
TGTGCCAGCACAACAGGGGCGAGGAAAAACATTCAGTACTTC
CASTTGARKNIQYF
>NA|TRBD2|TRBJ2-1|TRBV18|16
TGTGCCAGCTCACCACCAGGGACTAGCGGTCTTCAGGGGCAGTTCTTC
CASSPPGTSGLQGQFF
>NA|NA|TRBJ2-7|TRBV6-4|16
TGTGCCAGCAGCCCGTTTGAGGGGGAGGGCCCCCACGAGCAGTACTTC
CASSPFEGEGPHEQYF
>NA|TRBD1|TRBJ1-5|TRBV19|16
TGTGCCAGTAGCGCTCCCGACAGGGTTGGCAATCAGCCCCAGCATTTT
CASSAPDRVGNQPQHF
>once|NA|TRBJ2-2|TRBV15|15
TGTGCCACCAGCAGACAACAGATCGACACCGGGGAGCTGTTTTTT
CATSRQQIDTGELFF
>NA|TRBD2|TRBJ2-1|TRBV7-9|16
TGTGCCAGCAGCTGGGGCGGGAGGGTCTCCTACAATGAGCAGTTCTTC
CASSWGGRVSYNEQFF
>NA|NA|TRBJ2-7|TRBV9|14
TGTGCCAGCAGCGTAGGGGGCATGGCCTACGAGCAGTACTTC
CASSVGGMAYEQYF